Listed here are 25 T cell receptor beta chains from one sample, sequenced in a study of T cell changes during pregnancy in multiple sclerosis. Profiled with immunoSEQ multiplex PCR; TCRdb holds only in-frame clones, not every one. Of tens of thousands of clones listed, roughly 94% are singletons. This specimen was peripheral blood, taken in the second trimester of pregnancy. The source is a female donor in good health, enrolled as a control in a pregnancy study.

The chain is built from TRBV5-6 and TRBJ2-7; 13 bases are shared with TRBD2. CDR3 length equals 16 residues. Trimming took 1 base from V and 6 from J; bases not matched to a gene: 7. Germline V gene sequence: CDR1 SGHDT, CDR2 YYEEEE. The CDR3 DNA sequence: TGTGCCAGCAGCTTGAGGACTAGCGGGAGCGGGAGCGAGCAGTACTTC. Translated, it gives CASSLRTSGSGSEQYF.

DNA of the CDR3: TGTGCCAGCAGCCCACAGGGGTACAATGAGCAGTTCTTC. This sequence encodes CASSPQGYNEQFF. The chain is built from TRBV7-2 and TRBJ2-1, with 7 bases aligning to TRBD1. V lost 5 bases and J lost 4; bases outside the gene matches: 2. The CDR3 spans 13 residues. Germline CDR1 and CDR2: SGHTA and FQGNSA.

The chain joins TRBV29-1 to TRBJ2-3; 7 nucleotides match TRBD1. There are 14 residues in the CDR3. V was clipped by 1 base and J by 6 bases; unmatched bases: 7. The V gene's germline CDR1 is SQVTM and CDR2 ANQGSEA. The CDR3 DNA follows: TGCAGCGTTGAAGGTGGGGACAGCCCTGATACGCAGTATTTT. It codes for CSVEGGDSPDTQYF.

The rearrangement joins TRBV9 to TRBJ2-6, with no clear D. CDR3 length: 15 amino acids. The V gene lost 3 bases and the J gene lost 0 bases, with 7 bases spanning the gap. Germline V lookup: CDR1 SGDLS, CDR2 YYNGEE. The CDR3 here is CASSAAGSGANVLTF. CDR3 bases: TGTGCCAGCAGCGCCGCAGGCTCTGGGGCCAACGTCCTGACTTTC.

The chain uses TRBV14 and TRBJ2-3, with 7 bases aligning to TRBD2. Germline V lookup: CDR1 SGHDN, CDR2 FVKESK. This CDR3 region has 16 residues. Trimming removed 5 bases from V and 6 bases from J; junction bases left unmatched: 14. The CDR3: CASSARLGRADDTQYF. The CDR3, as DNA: TGTGCCAGCAGCGCCAGGTTGGGGAGGGCGGATGATACGCAGTATTTT.

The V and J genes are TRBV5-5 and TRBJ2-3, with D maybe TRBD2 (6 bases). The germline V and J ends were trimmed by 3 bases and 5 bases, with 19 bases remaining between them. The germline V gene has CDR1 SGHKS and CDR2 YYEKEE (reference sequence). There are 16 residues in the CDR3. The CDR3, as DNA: TGTGCCAGCAGCTCGCGGACTACGGTGGCCCTAGATACGCAGTATTTT. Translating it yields CASSSRTTVALDTQYF.

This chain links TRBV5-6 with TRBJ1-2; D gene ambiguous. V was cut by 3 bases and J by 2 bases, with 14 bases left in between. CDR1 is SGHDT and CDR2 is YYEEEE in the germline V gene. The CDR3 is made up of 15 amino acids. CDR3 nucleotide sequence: TGTGCCAGCAGCTCACGGGAGCAACTAAACTATGGCTACACCTTC. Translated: CASSSREQLNYGYTF.

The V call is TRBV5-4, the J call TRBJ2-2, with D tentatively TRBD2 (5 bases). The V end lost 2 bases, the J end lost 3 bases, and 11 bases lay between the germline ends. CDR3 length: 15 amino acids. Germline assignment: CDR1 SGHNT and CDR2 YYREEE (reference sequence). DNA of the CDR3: TGTGCCAGCAGCTTTACTAGTAGGGACACCGGGGAGCTGTTTTTT. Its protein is CASSFTSRDTGELFF.

The chain's CDR3 is CSVSIGQRGNTIYF. Here the CDR3 DNA reads TGCAGCGTTTCGATCGGCCAGAGGGGAAACACCATATATTTT. The chain is built from TRBV29-1 and TRBJ1-3; D remains unclear. Deletions cut 5 bases from V and 4 bases from J, with 15 bases between. The CDR3 is 14 amino acids. Germline CDR1 is SQVTM and CDR2 is ANQGSEA.

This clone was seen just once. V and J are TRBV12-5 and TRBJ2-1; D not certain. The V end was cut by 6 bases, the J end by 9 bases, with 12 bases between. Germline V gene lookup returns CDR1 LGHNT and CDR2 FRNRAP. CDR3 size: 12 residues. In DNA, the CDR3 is TGTGCTAGTGGCACGGTTCGTAGTGAGCAGTTCTTC. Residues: CASGTVRSEQFF.

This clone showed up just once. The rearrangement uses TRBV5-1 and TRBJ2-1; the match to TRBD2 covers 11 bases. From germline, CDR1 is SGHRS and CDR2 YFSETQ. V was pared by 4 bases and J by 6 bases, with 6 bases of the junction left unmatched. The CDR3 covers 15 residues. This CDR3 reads CASSPAGTSGNEQFF. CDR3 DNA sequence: TGCGCCAGCAGCCCCGCCGGGACTAGCGGCAATGAGCAGTTCTTC.

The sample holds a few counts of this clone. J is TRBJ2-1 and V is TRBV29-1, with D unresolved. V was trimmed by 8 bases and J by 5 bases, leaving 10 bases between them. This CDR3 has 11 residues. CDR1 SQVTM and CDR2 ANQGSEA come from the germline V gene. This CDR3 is CSPELDNEQFF. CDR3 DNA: TGCAGCCCCGAACTGGACAATGAGCAGTTCTTC.

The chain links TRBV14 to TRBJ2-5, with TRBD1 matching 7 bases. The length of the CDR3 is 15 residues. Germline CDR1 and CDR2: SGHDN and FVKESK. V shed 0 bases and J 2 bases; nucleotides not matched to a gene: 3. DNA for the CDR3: TGTGCCAGCAGCCAAGATGAGACAGGGCAAGAGACCCAGTACTTC. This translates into CASSQDETGQETQYF.

This CDR3 reads CASTPTKNAHYEQYF. The CDR3, as DNA: TGTGCCAGTACTCCGACAAAAAACGCCCACTACGAGCAGTACTTC. J is TRBJ2-7 and V is TRBV19; no clear D gene. Per germline, CDR1 LNHDA and CDR2 SQIVND (reference sequence). Trimming left V 7 bases short and J 3 bases short, with 19 bases between. This CDR3 has 15 amino acids.

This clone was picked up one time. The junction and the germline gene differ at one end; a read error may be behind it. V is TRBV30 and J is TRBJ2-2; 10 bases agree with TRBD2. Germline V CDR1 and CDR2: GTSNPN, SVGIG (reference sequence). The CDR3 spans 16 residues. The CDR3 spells CAWSLRTSGTTGELFF. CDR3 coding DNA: TGTGCCTGGAGTCTTCGGACTAGCGGAACCACCGGAGAGCTGTTTTTT.

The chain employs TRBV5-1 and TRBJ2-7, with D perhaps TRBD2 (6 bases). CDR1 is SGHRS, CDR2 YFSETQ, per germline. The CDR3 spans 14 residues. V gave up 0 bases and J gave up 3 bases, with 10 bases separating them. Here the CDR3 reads CASSLAGAGYEQYF. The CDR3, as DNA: TGCGCCAGCAGCTTGGCTGGAGCGGGCTACGAGCAGTACTTC.

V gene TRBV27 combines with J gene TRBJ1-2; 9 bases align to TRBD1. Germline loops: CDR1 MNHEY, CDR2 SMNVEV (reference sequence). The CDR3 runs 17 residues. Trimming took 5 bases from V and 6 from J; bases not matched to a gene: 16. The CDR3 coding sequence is TGTGCCAGCAGTACCCTACCGGGACAGGGTTTTTACGATGGCTACACCTTC. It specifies CASSTLPGQGFYDGYTF.

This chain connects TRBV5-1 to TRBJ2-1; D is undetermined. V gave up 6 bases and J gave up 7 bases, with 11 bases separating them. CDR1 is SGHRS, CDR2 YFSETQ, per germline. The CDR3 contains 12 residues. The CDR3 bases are TGCGCCAGCAAGTCCCCGCGGAATGAGCAGTTCTTC. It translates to CASKSPRNEQFF.

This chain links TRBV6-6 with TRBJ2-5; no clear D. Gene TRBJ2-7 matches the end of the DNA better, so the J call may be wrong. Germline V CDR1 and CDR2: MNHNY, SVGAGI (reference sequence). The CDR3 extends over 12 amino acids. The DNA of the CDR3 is TGTGCCAGCAGTTTGACTCCGCGCGAGCAGTACTTC. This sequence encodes CASSLTPREQYF.

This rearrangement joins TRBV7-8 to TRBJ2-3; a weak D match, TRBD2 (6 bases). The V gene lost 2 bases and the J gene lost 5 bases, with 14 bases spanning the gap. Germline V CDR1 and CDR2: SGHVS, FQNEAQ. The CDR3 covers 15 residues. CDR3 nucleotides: TGTGCCAGCAGCTTAAACATGGCGGGGAGAGATACGCAGTATTTT. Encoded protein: CASSLNMAGRDTQYF.

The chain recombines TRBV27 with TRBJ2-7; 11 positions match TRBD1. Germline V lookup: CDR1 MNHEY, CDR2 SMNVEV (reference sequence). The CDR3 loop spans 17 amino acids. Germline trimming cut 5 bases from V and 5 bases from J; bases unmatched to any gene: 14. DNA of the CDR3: TGTGCCAGCAGTCCCGACGGGACAGGGGGAACACTGGACGAGCAGTACTTC. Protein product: CASSPDGTGGTLDEQYF.

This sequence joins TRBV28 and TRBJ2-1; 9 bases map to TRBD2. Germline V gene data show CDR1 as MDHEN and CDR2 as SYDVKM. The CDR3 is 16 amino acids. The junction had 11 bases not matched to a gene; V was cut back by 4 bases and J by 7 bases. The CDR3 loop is CASSWLWREGVNEQFF. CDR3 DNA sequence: TGTGCCAGCAGTTGGTTATGGCGGGAGGGCGTGAATGAGCAGTTCTTC.

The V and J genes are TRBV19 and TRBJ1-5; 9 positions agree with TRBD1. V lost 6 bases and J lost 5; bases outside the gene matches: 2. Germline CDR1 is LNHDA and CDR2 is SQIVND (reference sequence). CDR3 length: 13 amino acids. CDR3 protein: CASSRDRDQPQHF. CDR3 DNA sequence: TGTGCCAGTAGCCGGGACAGGGATCAGCCCCAGCATTTT.

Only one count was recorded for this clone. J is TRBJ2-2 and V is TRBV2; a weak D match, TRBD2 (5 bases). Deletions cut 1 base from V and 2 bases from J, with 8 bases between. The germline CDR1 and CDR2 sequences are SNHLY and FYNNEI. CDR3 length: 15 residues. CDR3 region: CASSEGGLNTGELFF. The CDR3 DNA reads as TGTGCCAGCAGTGAAGGAGGGCTCAACACCGGGGAGCTGTTTTTT.

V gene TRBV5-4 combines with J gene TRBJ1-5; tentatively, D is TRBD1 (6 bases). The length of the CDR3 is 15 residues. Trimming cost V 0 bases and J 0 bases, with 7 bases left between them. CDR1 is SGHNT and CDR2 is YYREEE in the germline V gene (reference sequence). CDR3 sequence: CASSLGGGSNQPQHF. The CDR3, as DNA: TGTGCCAGCAGCTTGGGAGGGGGTAGCAATCAGCCCCAGCATTTT.